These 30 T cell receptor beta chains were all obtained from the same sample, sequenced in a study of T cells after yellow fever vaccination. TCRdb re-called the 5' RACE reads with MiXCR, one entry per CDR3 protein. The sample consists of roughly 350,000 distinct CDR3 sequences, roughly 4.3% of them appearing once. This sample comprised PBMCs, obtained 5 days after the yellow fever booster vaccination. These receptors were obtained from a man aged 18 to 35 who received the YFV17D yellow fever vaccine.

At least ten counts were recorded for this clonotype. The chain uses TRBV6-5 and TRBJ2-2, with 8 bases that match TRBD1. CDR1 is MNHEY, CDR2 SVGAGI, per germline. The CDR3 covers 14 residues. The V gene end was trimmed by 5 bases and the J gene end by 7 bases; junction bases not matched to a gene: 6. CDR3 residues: CASSVDRGHGELFF. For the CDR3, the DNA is TGTGCCAGCAGTGTCGACAGGGGTCACGGGGAGCTGTTTTTT.

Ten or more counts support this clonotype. This chain's CDR3 is CASSLGGQMSNQPQHF. The CDR3 DNA sequence: TGTGCCAGCAGCCTGGGAGGACAAATGAGCAATCAGCCCCAGCATTTT. The chain links TRBV5-6 to TRBJ1-5, with a weak D call TRBD1 (5 bases). The CDR3 extends over 16 amino acids. Germline V CDR1 and CDR2: SGHDT, YYEEEE. Deletions cut 4 bases from V and 1 base from J, with 15 bases between.

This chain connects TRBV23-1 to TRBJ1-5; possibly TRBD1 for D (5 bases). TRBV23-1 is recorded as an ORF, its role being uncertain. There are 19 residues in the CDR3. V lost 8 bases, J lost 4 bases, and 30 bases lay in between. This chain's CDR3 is CASLSPAKIATAKNQPQHF. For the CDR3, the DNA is TGCGCCAGCTTGTCCCCCGCGAAAATTGCGACAGCGAAAAATCAGCCCCAGCATTTT.

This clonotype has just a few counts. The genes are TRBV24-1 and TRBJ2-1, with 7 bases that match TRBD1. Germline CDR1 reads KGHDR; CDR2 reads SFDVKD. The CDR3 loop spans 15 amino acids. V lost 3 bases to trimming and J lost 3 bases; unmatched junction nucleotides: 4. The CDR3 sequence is CATSDPRDSYNEQFF. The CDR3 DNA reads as TGTGCCACCAGTGATCCTCGGGACAGCTACAATGAGCAGTTCTTC.

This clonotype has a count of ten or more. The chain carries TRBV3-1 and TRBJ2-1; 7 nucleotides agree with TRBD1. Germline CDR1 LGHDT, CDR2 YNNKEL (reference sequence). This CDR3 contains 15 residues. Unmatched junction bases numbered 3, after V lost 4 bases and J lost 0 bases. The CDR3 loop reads CASSRRDSSYNEQFF. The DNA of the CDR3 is TGTGCCAGCAGCCGCCGGGACAGCTCCTACAATGAGCAGTTCTTC.

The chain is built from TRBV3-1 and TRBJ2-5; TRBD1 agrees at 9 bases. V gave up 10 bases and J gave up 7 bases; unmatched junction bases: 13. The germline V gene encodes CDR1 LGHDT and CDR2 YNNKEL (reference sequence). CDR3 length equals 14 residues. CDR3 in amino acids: CATASGTGLATQYF. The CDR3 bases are TGTGCCACCGCAAGTGGGACAGGGCTTGCGACCCAGTACTTC.

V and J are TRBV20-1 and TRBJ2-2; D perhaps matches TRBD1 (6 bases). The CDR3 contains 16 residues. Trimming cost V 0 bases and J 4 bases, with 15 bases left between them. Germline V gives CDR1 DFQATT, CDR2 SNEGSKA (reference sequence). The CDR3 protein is CSARDWQGLVTGELFF. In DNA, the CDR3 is TGCAGTGCTAGAGATTGGCAGGGGCTAGTCACCGGGGAGCTGTTTTTT.

The CDR3 DNA reads as TGCGCCAGCAGGCCCGAGCGGGACGGGAGCAATCAGCCCCAGCATTTT. Protein product: CASRPERDGSNQPQHF. The J gene is TRBJ1-5, the V gene TRBV10-1, with a weak D call TRBD1 (5 bases). Germline V gene sequence: CDR1 WNHNN, CDR2 SYGVQD (reference sequence). This CDR3 comprises 16 residues. Trimming shortened V by 6 bases and J by 1 base, and 16 bases separated the two germline ends.

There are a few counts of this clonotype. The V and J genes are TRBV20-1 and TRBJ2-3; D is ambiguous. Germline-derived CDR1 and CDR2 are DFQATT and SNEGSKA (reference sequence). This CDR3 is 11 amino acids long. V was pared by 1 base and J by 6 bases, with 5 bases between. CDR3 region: CSARAPDTQYF. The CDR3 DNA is TGCAGTGCTAGAGCCCCGGATACGCAGTATTTT.

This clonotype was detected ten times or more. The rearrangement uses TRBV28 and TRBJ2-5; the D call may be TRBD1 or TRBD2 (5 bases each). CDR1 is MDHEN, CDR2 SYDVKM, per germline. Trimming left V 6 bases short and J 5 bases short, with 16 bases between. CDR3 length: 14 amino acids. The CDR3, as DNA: TGTGCCAGCAGCCCCCCGAGGGGATGGGAGACCCAGTACTTC. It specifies CASSPPRGWETQYF.

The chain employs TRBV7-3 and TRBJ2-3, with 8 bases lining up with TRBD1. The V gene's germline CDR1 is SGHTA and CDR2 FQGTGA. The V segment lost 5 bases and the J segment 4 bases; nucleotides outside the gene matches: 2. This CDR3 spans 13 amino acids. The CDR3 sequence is CASSAGGADTQYF. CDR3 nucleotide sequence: TGTGCCAGCAGCGCAGGGGGCGCAGATACGCAGTATTTT.

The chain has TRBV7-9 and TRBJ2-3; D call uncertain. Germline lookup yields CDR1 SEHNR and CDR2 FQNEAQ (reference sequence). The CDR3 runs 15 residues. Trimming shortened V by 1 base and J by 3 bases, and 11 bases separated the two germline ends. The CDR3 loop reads CASSLDLERTDTQYF. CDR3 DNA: TGTGCCAGCAGCTTAGACCTAGAGAGGACAGATACGCAGTATTTT.

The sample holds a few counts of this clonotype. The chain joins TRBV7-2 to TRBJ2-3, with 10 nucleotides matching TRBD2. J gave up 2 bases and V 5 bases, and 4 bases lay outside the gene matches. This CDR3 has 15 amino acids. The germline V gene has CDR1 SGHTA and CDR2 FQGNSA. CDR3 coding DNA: TGTGCCAGCAGCCAGCGGGGGGGTAACACAGATACGCAGTATTTT. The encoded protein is CASSQRGGNTDTQYF.

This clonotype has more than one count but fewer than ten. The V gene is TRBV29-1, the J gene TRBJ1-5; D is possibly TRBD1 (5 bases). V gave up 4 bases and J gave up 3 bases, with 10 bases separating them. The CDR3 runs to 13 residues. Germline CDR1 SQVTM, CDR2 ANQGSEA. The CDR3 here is CSVGGAFNQPQHF. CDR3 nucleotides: TGCAGCGTTGGAGGGGCGTTCAATCAGCCCCAGCATTTT.

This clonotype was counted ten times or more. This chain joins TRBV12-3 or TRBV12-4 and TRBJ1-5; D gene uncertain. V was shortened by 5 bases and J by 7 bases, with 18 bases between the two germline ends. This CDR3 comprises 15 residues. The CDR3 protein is CASSPTGNAIQPQHF. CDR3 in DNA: TGTGCCAGCAGTCCCACCGGGAACGCAATCCAGCCCCAGCATTTT.

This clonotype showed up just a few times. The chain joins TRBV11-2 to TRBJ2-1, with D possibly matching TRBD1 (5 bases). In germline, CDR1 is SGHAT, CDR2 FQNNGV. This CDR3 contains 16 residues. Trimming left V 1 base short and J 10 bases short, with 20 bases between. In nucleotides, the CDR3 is TGTGCCAGCAGCTTAGGGGTCAGGGTGATCCTGAGGGAGCAGTTCTTC. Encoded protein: CASSLGVRVILREQFF.

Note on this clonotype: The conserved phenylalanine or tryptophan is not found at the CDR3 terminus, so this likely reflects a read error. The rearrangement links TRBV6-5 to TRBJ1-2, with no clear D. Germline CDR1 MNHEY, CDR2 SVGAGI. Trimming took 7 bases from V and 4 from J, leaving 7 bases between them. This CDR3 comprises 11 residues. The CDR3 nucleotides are TGTGCCAGCACTGACGGCTATGGCTACACCATC. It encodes CASTDGYGYTI.

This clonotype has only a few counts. For the CDR3, the DNA is TGCGCCAGCAGCTTGGAAAGTGAAGCCAATGAGCAGTTCTTC. This codes for CASSLESEANEQFF. This chain connects TRBV5-1 to TRBJ2-1; no clear D. There are 14 residues in the CDR3. Germline V CDR1 and CDR2: SGHRS, YFSETQ. V dropped 0 bases and J dropped 6 bases, with 10 bases sitting between them.

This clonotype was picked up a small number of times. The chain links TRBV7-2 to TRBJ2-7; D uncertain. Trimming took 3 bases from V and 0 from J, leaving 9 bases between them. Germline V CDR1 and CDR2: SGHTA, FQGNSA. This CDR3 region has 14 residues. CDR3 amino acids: CASSLVGISYEQYF. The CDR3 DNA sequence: TGTGCCAGCAGCTTGGTAGGGATCTCCTACGAGCAGTACTTC. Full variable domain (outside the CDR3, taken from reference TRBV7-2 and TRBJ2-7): GAGVSQSPSNKVTEKGKDVELRCDPISGHTALYWYRQSLGQGLEFLIYFQGNSAPDKSGLPSDRFSAERTGGSVSTLTIQRTQQEDSAVYLCASSLVGISYEQYFGPGTRLTVT.

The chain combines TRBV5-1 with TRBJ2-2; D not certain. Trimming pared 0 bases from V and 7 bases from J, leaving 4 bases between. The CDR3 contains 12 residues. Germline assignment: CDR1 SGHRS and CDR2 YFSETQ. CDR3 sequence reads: CASSLDHGELFF. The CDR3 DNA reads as TGCGCCAGCAGCTTGGATCACGGGGAGCTGTTTTTT.

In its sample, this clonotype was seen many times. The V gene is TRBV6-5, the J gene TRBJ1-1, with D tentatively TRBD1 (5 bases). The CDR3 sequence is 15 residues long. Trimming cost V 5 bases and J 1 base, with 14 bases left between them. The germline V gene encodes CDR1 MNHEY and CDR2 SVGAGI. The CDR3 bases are TGTGCCAGCAGTAATACCGGGACGGCGAACACTGAAGCTTTCTTT. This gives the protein CASSNTGTANTEAFF.

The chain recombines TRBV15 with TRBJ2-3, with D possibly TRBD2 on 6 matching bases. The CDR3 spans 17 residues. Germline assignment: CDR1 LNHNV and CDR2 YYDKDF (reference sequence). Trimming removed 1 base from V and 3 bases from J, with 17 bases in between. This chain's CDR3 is CATSRARRGEGTDTQYF. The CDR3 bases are TGTGCCACCAGCAGAGCCAGGAGGGGTGAGGGGACAGATACGCAGTATTTT.

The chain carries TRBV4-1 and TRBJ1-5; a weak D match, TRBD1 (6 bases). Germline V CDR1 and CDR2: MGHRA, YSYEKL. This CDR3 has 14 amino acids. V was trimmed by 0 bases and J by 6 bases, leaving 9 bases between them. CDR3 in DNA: TGCGCCAGCAGCCAAGACAGGGGTATTCAGCCCCAGCATTTT. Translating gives CASSQDRGIQPQHF.

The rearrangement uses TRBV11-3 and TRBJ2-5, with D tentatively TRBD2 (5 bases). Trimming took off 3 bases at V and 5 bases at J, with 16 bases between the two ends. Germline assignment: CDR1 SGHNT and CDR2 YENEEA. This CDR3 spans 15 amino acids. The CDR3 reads CASSFGRGSGETQYF. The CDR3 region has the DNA TGTGCCAGCAGCTTCGGCCGCGGGTCCGGGGAGACCCAGTACTTC.

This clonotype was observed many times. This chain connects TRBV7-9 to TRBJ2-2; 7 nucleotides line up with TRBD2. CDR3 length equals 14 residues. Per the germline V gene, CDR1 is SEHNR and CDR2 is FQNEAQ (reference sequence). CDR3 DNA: TGTGGCGTTCGGGGGGATGGAAACACCGGGGAGCTGTTTTTT. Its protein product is CGVRGDGNTGELFF.

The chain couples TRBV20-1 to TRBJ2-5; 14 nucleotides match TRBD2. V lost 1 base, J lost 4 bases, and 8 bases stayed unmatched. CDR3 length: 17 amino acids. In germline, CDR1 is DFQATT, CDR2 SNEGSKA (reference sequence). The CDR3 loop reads CSARGPTSGGAGETQYF. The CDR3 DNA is TGCAGTGCTAGAGGTCCGACTAGCGGGGGGGCAGGAGAGACCCAGTACTTC.

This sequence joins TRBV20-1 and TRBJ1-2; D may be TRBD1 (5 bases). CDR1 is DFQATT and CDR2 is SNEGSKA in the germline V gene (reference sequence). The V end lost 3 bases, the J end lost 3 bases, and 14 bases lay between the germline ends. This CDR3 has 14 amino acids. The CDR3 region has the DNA TGCAGTGCTAGGGGGGGAAGGGTGGACTATGGCTACACCTTC. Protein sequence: CSARGGRVDYGYTF.

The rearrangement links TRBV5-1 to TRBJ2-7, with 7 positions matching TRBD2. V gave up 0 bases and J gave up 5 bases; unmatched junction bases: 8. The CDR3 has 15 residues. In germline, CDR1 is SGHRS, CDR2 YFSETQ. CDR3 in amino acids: CASSLAGLRGDEQYF. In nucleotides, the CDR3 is TGCGCCAGCAGCTTGGCGGGACTCCGGGGGGACGAGCAGTACTTC.

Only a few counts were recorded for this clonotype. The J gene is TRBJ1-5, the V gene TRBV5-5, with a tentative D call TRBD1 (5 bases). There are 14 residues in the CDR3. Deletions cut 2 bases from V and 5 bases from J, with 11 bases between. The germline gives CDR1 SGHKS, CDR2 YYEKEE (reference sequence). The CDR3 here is CASSLLQGDQPQHF. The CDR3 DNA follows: TGTGCCAGCAGCTTACTGCAGGGAGATCAGCCCCAGCATTTT.

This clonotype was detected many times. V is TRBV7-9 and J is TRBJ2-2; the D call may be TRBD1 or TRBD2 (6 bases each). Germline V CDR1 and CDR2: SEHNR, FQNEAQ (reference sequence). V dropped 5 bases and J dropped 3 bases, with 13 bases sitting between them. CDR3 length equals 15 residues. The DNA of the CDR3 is TGTGCCAGCAGCCCTCAAGGGGGGTACACCGGGGAGCTGTTTTTT. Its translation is CASSPQGGYTGELFF.